Each of the 8 T cell receptor beta chains below was sequenced from the same sample in a study of T cells in Graves' hyperthyroidism and ophthalmopathy. Using RNA transcripts as the source, TCR beta CDR3 regions were amplified. A set of HTBI primers served as the primers for a first-round RT-PCR of the TCR CDR3. Via MiXCR, TCRdb re-called the multiplex PCR reads, giving one row per CDR3 protein. The repertoire includes hundreds of thousands of distinct CDR3 sequences, under 25% of them detected once, and approximately 30% sits in the top ten. The sample taken for sequencing was blood. These receptors came from a young man with Graves' ophthalmopathy.

This clonotype was picked up a small number of times. The chain combines TRBV30 with TRBJ2-7; 10 bases match TRBD2. Germline V lookup: CDR1 GTSNPN, CDR2 SVGIG (reference sequence). The trim removed 3 bases at V and 3 bases at J, leaving 8 bases unmatched. The CDR3 runs to 15 residues. The CDR3 is CAWSSRLAGLYEQYF. The CDR3 DNA follows: TGTGCCTGGAGCTCGCGACTAGCGGGCCTCTACGAGCAGTACTTC.

This clonotype was detected ten times or more. The rearrangement links TRBV5-1 to TRBJ2-1, with D perhaps TRBD2 (5 bases). Per germline, CDR1 SGHRS and CDR2 YFSETQ. Trimming removed 0 bases from V and 7 bases from J, with 14 bases in between. The CDR3 extends over 15 amino acids. CDR3 sequence reads: CASSLAHGVVNEQFF. CDR3 DNA sequence: TGCGCCAGCAGCTTGGCCCACGGGGTTGTGAATGAGCAGTTCTTC. The whole variable domain, filled in from reference TRBV5-1 and TRBJ2-1, reads KAGVTQTPRYLIKTRGQQVTLSCSPISGHRSVSWYQQTPGQGLQFLFEYFSETQRNKGNFPGRFSGRQFSNSRSEMNVSTLELGDSALYLCASSLAHGVVNEQFFGPGTRLTVL.

This rearrangement joins TRBV30 to TRBJ2-7, with D uncertain. The ends were cut back, 2 bases at V and 2 bases at J, with 10 bases in the middle. The germline CDR1 and CDR2 sequences are GTSNPN and SVGIG (reference sequence). This CDR3 has 13 amino acids. This CDR3 reads CAWSQWTAYEQYF. CDR3 bases: TGTGCCTGGAGTCAGTGGACCGCCTACGAGCAGTACTTC.

V is TRBV19 and J is TRBJ2-1; 7 nucleotides match TRBD2. CDR3 length: 15 residues. Germline CDR1 is LNHDA and CDR2 is SQIVND (reference sequence). V lost 7 bases and J lost 0; bases outside the gene matches: 6. The CDR3, as DNA: TGTGCCAGTATTCAAGCGGGGAGCTCCTACAATGAGCAGTTCTTC. Translating gives CASIQAGSSYNEQFF. The full variable domain, in which reference TRBV19 and TRBJ2-1 provide the parts outside the CDR3, is DGGITQSPKYLFRKEGQNVTLSCEQNLNHDAMYWYRQDPGQGLRLIYYSQIVNDFQKGDIAEGYSVSREKKESFPLTVTSAQKNPTAFYLCASIQAGSSYNEQFFGPGTRLTVL.

This clonotype was counted at least ten times. This sequence joins TRBV28 and TRBJ1-5, with a tentative D call TRBD1 (5 bases). Germline CDR1 is MDHEN and CDR2 is SYDVKM. This CDR3 comprises 13 residues. The V end was cut by 8 bases, the J end by 1 base, with 9 bases between. CDR3 residues: CASGGSSNQPQHF. The CDR3 nucleotides read TGTGCCAGCGGGGGATCGAGCAATCAGCCCCAGCATTTT.

The rearrangement joins TRBV7-2 to TRBJ2-7; 11 bases fit TRBD2. V shed 6 bases, J shed 2 bases, and the junction held 3 bases outside the gene matches. The CDR3 has 14 residues. Germline CDR1 and CDR2: SGHTA and FQGNSA. Written as DNA, the CDR3 is TGTGCCAGCAGGATAGCGGGAGGGCCCTACGAGCAGTACTTC. Translating gives CASRIAGGPYEQYF.

This clonotype was found many times. This chain uses TRBV28 with TRBJ2-7, with 11 bases identical to TRBD2. Germline CDR1 reads MDHEN; CDR2 reads SYDVKM. J gave up 1 base and V 5 bases, and 25 bases lay outside the gene matches. This CDR3 is built from 22 residues. This CDR3 reads CASSPIDGGRGASGRLSYEQYF. DNA for the CDR3: TGTGCCAGCAGTCCAATCGACGGGGGGAGAGGGGCTAGCGGGAGGCTATCCTACGAGCAGTACTTC.

This clonotype was found a few times. This chain connects TRBV20-1 to TRBJ2-7; D gene unclear. The V end lost 4 bases, the J end lost 3 bases, and 25 bases lay between the germline ends. The CDR3 contains 17 residues. CDR1 is DFQATT, CDR2 SNEGSKA, per germline (reference sequence). The CDR3 sequence: CSAKLPRTPNGIYEQYF. CDR3 DNA: TGCAGTGCTAAGCTTCCGAGAACCCCAAACGGCATCTACGAGCAGTACTTC.